Below, 2 T cell receptor beta chains from the same sample are listed, as sequenced in a study of control samples from healthy donors and cancer patients (dated by TCRdb to between 2020 and 2021). Libraries were built with the immunoSEQ multiplex PCR assay. The table comes from immuneACCESS by way of TCRdb, which keeps in-frame sequences with V and J called. Part of the clones is missing from these tables; in studies checked, under half for an unresolved V gene and the rest for unknown reasons. The sample table holds 70,000 or so clones, of which just under 90% were seen once. The ten largest clones represent around 20% of the sample. Sequencing was performed on PBMCs. These receptors all stem from a man aged 55-75 years with lung cancer.

This clone was recorded once. The chain links TRBV6-5 to TRBJ2-7; 7 bases agree with TRBD1. CDR3 length: 13 residues. V lost 5 bases to trimming and J lost 5 bases; unmatched junction nucleotides: 6. CDR1 is MNHEY and CDR2 is SVGAGI in the germline V gene. The CDR3 region is CASSTYRGHEQYF. As DNA, the CDR3 is TGTGCCAGCAGTACCTACAGGGGACACGAGCAGTACTTC.

The V and J genes are TRBV7-9 and TRBJ1-3; D is uncertain. Germline assignment: CDR1 SEHNR and CDR2 FQNEAQ (reference sequence). This CDR3 is 14 amino acids long. Between the trimmed V and J ends, which lost 5 bases and 0 bases, there was a span of 8 bases. The CDR3 spells CASSVGISGNTIYF. Here the CDR3 DNA reads TGTGCCAGCAGCGTGGGGATCTCTGGAAACACCATATATTTT.